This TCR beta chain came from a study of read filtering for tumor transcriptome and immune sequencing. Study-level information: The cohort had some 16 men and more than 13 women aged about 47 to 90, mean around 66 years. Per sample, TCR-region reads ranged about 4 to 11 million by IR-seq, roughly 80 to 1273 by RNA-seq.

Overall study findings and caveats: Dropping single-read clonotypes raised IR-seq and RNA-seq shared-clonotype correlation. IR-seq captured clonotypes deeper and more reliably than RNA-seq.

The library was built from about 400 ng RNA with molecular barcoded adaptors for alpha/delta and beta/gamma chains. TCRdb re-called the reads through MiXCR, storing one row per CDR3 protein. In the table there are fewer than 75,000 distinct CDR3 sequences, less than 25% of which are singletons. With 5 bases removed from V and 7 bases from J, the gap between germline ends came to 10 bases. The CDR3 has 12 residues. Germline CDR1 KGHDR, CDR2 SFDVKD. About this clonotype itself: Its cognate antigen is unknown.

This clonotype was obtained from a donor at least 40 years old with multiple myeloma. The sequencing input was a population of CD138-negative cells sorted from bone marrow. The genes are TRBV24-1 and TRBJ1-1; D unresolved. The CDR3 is CATSGNSNEAFF. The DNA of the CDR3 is TGTGCCACCAGTGGAAATTCAAATGAAGCTTTCTTT.